This T cell receptor beta chain appears in the sequencing data of a study of T-cell reconstitution after alpha-beta-depleted transplantation in children. The CDR3 loop spans 13 amino acids. Germline assignment: CDR1 DFQATT and CDR2 SNEGSKA (reference sequence). Library preparation (for TCRbeta) was performed with unique molecular identifiers. TCRdb passed the PCR reads through MiXCR, listing each CDR3 protein once. The sample lists about 600,000 distinct CDR3 sequences, roughly 10% seen once, with approximately 4.1% in the top ten. This clonotype has more than one count but fewer than ten. The gene calls are TRBV20-1 and TRBJ2-1, with D perhaps TRBD1 or TRBD2 (5 bases each). The sequences come from PBMCs from the stem cell graft donor, collected from the stem cell graft. The sequence derives from a human donor who donated a stem cell graft to a child with acute myeloid leukemia. The CDR3 region is CSRTGASYNEQFF. The CDR3 coding sequence is TGCAGCCGGACTGGGGCCTCCTACAATGAGCAGTTCTTC.